A single sample is the source of the 4 T cell receptor beta chains below, sequenced in a study of shared clonotypes between healthy human individuals. Produced via immunoSEQ multiplex PCR; TCRdb's table is partial and in-frame only. Of about 460,000 clones listed, approximately 71% are singletons. Sequencing input: PBMCs. These receptors were taken from a woman aged 40-49 years in good health. Some clones in this sample may be carry-over from other donors' samples.

The V call is TRBV30, the J call TRBJ1-1; D is possibly TRBD1 (6 bases). The CDR3 consists of 17 residues. From germline, CDR1 is GTSNPN and CDR2 SVGIG (reference sequence). V lost 3 bases and J 5 bases, leaving 25 bases between the germline ends. The CDR3 DNA follows: TGTGCCTGGAGGTCCCCTGGGTACAGGGCGTTGGGAACTGAAGCTTTCTTT. Protein product: CAWRSPGYRALGTEAFF.

This clone was picked up one time. The chain carries TRBV28 and TRBJ2-4; 7 bases agree with TRBD2. This CDR3 is built from 15 residues. The germline V gene has CDR1 MDHEN and CDR2 SYDVKM. The J segment lost 4 bases and the V segment lost 3 bases, leaving 6 bases of the junction unmatched. The CDR3 loop is CASSFRREIKNIQYF. CDR3 in DNA: TGTGCCAGCAGTTTTCGGCGGGAGATAAAAAACATTCAGTACTTC.

About this clone: Since a much larger clone is just one base distant, this may be a read error. The chain employs TRBV7-9 and TRBJ2-1; 11 bases line up with TRBD2. The germline gives CDR1 SEHNR, CDR2 FQNEAQ (reference sequence). The CDR3 extends over 15 amino acids. Trimming removed 10 bases from V and 9 bases from J; junction bases left unmatched: 14. The CDR3 coding sequence is TGTGCCAACAGTAGGGGTCTAGCGGGAGGATTTGAGCAGTTCTTC. Translating it yields CANSRGLAGGFEQFF.

CDR3 protein: CASSPLALGGYEQYF. The CDR3 DNA follows: TGTGCCAGCAGTCCATTGGCTCTCGGAGGCTACGAGCAGTACTTC. V gene TRBV6-5 combines with J gene TRBJ2-7; D is perhaps TRBD2 (5 bases). Germline loops: CDR1 MNHEY, CDR2 SVGAGI. The CDR3 is made up of 15 amino acids. V lost 5 bases and J 3 bases, leaving 17 bases between the germline ends.